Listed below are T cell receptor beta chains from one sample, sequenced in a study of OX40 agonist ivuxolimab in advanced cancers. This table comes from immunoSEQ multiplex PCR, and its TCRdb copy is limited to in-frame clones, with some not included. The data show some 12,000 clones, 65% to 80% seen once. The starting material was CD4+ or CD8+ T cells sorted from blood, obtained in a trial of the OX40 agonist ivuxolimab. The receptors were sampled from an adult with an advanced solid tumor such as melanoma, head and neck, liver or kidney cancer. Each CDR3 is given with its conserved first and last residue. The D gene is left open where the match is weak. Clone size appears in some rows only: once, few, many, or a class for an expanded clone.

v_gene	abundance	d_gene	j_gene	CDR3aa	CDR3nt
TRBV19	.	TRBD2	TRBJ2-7	CASSTSGRTYEQYF	TGTGCCAGTAGTACTAGCGGGAGGACCTACGAGCAGTACTTC
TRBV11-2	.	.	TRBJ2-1	CASSLGPLHPIF	TGTGCCAGCAGCTTAGGCCCTCTCCACCCAATCTTC
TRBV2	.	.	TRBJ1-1	CASLQVNTEAFF	TGTGCCAGCCTGCAAGTGAACACTGAAGCTTTCTTT
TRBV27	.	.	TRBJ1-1	CASSPLNSGHTEAFF	TGTGCCAGCAGTCCCCTCAACAGTGGTCACACTGAAGCTTTCTTT
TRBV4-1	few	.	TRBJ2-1	CASSQAPAYNEQFF	TGCGCCAGCAGCCAAGCTCCAGCTTACAATGAGCAGTTCTTC
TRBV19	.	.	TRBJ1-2	CASSMDGSNYGYTF	TGTGCCAGTAGTATGGATGGGAGTAACTATGGCTACACCTTC
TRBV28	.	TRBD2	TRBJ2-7	CASSPEWGTTSYEQYF	TGTGCCAGCTCCCCTGAATGGGGGACTACATCCTACGAGCAGTACTTC
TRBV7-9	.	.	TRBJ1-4	CASSPQESANEKLFF	TGTGCCAGCAGCCCCCAGGAGTCGGCTAATGAAAAACTGTTTTTT
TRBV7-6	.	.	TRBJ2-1	CASSLARLANNEQFF	TGTGCCAGCAGCTTAGCGCGCCTAGCGAACAATGAGCAGTTCTTC
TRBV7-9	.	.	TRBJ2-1	CASSHPRQYNEQFF	TGTGCCAGCAGCCACCCTCGACAGTACAATGAGCAGTTCTTC
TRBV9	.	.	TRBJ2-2	CASSGIVAGATGELFF	TGTGCCAGCAGCGGTATCGTTGCGGGGGCCACCGGGGAGCTGTTTTTT
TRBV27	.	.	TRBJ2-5	CASSWGGLETQYF	TGTGCCAGCAGTTGGGGGGGGCTGGAGACCCAGTACTTC
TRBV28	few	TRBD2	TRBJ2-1	CASSRLAELYNEQFF	TGTGCCAGCAGCCGACTAGCGGAACTATACAATGAGCAGTTCTTC
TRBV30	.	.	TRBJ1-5	CAWTRFHYQPQHF	TGTGCCTGGACCCGGTTCCACTATCAGCCCCAGCATTTT
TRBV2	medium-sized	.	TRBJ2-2	CASSEATGELFF	TGTGCCAGCAGTGAAGCCACCGGGGAGCTGTTTTTT
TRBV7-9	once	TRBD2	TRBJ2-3	CASSSPFGGLAGDGDTQYF	TGTGCCAGCAGCTCTCCTTTCGGGGGACTAGCGGGAGATGGTGATACGCAGTATTTT
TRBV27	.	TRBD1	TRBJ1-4	CASSRTGYNEKLFF	TGTGCCAGCAGCCGGACAGGTTATAATGAAAAACTGTTTTTT
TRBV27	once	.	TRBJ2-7	CASSSSAGTLIYEQYF	TGTGCCAGCAGCTCAAGCGCCGGGACTCTAATTTACGAGCAGTACTTC
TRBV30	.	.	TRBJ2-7	CAWSRQSGAEQYF	TGTGCCTGGAGTCGGCAGTCCGGGGCCGAGCAGTACTTC
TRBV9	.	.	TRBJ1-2	CASSVGIANYGYTF	TGTGCCAGCAGCGTAGGGATAGCTAACTATGGCTACACCTTC
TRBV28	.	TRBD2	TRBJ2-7	CASSPEWGTTSYEQYF	TGTGCCAGCTCCCCTGAATGGGGGACTACATCCTACGAGCAGTACTTC
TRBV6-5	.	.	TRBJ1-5	CASSYGPGQPQHF	TGTGCCAGCAGTTACGGACCCGGTCAGCCCCAGCATTTT
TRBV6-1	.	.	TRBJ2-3	CASEGLSSGDTQYF	TGTGCCAGCGAGGGACTTTCCTCTGGAGATACGCAGTATTTT
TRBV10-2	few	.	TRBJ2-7	CASSDIRGAIGEQYF	TGCGCCAGCAGTGATATTAGGGGGGCAATCGGCGAGCAGTACTTC
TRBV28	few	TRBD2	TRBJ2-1	CASSLSRGLVREQFF	TGTGCCAGCAGTTTATCCAGAGGACTAGTTCGTGAGCAGTTCTTC
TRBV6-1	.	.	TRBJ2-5	CASSATGQGAETQYF	TGTGCCAGCAGTGCCACCGGGCAGGGAGCGGAGACCCAGTACTTC
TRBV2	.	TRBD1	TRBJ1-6	CASMEQGDDSPLHF	TGTGCCAGCATGGAACAGGGGGACGATTCACCCCTCCACTTT
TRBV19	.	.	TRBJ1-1	CASSISGNTEAFF	TGTGCCAGTAGTATATCCGGGAACACTGAAGCTTTCTTT
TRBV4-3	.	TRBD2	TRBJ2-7	CASSLSASGEYEQYF	TGCGCCAGCAGCCTATCGGCTAGCGGGGAGTACGAGCAGTACTTC
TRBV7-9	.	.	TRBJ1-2	CASSTWEVHNYGYTF	TGTGCCAGCAGTACGTGGGAGGTCCATAACTATGGCTACACCTTC
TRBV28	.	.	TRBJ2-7	CASSALGGSYEQYF	TGTGCCAGCAGTGCTCTGGGGGGCTCCTACGAGCAGTACTTC
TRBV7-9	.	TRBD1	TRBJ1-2	CASSPPVDRGRGSGYTF	TGTGCCAGCAGCCCACCCGTAGACAGGGGAAGAGGATCGGGCTACACCTTC
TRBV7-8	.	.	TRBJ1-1	CASSLRGGDTEAFF	TGTGCCAGCAGCTTAAGGGGGGGGGATACTGAAGCTTTCTTT
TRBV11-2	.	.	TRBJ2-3	CASSVTDTQYF	TGTGCCAGCAGCGTGACAGATACGCAGTATTTT
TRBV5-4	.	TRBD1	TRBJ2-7	CASSNRGDFYEQYF	TGTGCCAGCAGCAACAGGGGTGATTTCTACGAGCAGTACTTC
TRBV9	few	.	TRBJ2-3	CASSVGGRDTDTQYF	TGTGCCAGCAGCGTAGGCGGAAGGGACACAGATACGCAGTATTTT
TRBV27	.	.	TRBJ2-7	CASRAGPFEQYF	TGTGCCAGCAGGGCGGGACCCTTCGAGCAGTACTTC
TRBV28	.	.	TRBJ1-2	CASSLDRAPGDGYTF	TGTGCCAGCAGTCTTGACAGAGCTCCCGGTGATGGCTACACCTTC
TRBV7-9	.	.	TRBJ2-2	CASSPINTNANTGELFF	TGTGCCAGCAGCCCAATTAACACGAACGCGAACACCGGGGAGCTGTTTTTT
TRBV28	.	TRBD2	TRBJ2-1	CASSLIAGGVSYNEQFF	TGTGCCAGCAGTCTCATAGCGGGAGGGGTATCCTACAATGAGCAGTTCTTC
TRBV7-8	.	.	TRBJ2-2	CASNGPAELFF	TGTGCCAGCAACGGTCCGGCGGAGCTGTTTTTT
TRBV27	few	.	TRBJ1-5	CASSSWGAEQPQHF	TGTGCCAGCAGTTCCTGGGGGGCTGAGCAGCCCCAGCATTTT
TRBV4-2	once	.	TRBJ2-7	CASSQDWRDDGNSYEQYF	TGTGCCAGCAGCCAAGATTGGAGGGACGACGGCAACTCCTACGAGCAGTACTTC
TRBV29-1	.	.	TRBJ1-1	CSVATSTGWNTEAFF	TGCAGCGTTGCAACATCCACGGGTTGGAACACTGAAGCTTTCTTT
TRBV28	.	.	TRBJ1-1	CASSLSTYTEAFF	TGTGCCAGCAGTTTAAGCACCTACACTGAAGCTTTCTTT
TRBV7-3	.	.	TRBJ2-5	CASSPGRGKETQYF	TGTGCCAGCAGCCCAGGGAGGGGGAAAGAGACCCAGTACTTC
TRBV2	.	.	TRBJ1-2	CASGDYGYTF	TGTGCCAGCGGTGACTATGGCTACACCTTC
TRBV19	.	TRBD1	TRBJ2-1	CASSIDGTAYNEQFF	TGTGCCAGTAGTATAGATGGGACAGCGTACAATGAGCAGTTCTTC
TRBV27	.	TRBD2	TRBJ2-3	CASSPTSADTQYF	TGTGCCAGCAGTCCAACTAGCGCAGATACGCAGTATTTT
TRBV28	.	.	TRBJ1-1	CASSGGASEAFF	TGTGCCAGCAGTGGCGGGGCTTCTGAAGCTTTCTTT
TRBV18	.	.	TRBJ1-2	CASSPVTVYGYTF	TGTGCCAGCTCACCAGTCACAGTTTATGGCTACACCTTC
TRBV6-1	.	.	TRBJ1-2	CASTQGLGGYTF	TGTGCCAGCACCCAGGGACTCGGTGGCTACACCTTC
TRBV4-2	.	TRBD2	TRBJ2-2	CASSQLAGGSVTGELFF	TGTGCCAGCAGCCAATTAGCGGGGGGCTCCGTGACCGGGGAGCTGTTTTTT
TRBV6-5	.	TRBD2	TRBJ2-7	CASSYHRAGSYEQYF	TGTGCCAGCAGTTACCATCGAGCGGGATCGTACGAGCAGTACTTC
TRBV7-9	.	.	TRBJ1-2	CASSLGHGHGYTF	TGTGCCAGCAGCTTAGGTCATGGGCATGGCTACACCTTC
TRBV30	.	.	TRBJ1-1	CAWTQGKLAEAFF	TGTGCCTGGACCCAGGGCAAGTTGGCTGAAGCTTTCTTT
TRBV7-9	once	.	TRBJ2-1	CASSSEAYEQFF	TGTGCCAGCAGCTCCGAGGCCTATGAGCAGTTCTTC